The entry that follows covers one TCR beta chain sequence. The V gene lost 1 base and the J gene lost 6 bases, with 4 bases spanning the gap. The CDR3 totals 12 residues. Germline V gene data show CDR1 as SGHRS and CDR2 as YFSETQ. This sample is drawn from a study of control samples from healthy donors and cancer patients. The assay was immunoSEQ multiplex PCR, and TCRdb's table has in-frame clones only and misses some. The sample contains tens of thousands of clones, 91% of which appear only once. The sequencing input was blood. This receptor was taken from a man in his thirties or forties in good health. This chain connects TRBV5-1 to TRBJ2-2; D is undetermined. The CDR3 loop is CASSLTSGELFF. DNA of the CDR3: TGCGCCAGCAGCTTGACGTCCGGGGAGCTGTTTTTT. The full variable domain, with the rest looked up from reference TRBV5-1 and TRBJ2-2, is KAGVTQTPRYLIKTRGQQVTLSCSPISGHRSVSWYQQTPGQGLQFLFEYFSETQRNKGNFPGRFSGRQFSNSRSEMNVSTLELGDSALYLCASSLTSGELFFGEGSRLTVL.